The 9 T cell receptor beta chains below were found in one sample sequenced in a study of glioma-infiltrating T cells after dendritic cell vaccination. Profiling relied on immunoSEQ multiplex PCR, and the TCRdb table lists in-frame clones only, not all of them. The data contain approximately 50,000 clones, around 91% of them singletons. Specified time point: after dendritic cell vaccination, including at tumor progression/relapse. The input for sequencing was blood, taken after dendritic cell vaccination. These receptors all stem from a human donor with glioblastoma.

The chain has TRBV4-1 and TRBJ2-7, with TRBD2 identical over 8 bases. The V segment lost 1 base and the J segment 5 bases; nucleotides outside the gene matches: 10. The CDR3 sequence is 16 residues long. The V gene's germline CDR1 is MGHRA and CDR2 YSYEKL. The CDR3 region is CASSQGGLAAYHEQYF. For the CDR3, the DNA is TGCGCCAGCAGCCAAGGAGGACTAGCTGCCTATCACGAGCAGTACTTC.

V gene TRBV9 combines with J gene TRBJ2-5, with TRBD1 matching 9 bases. CDR1 is SGDLS, CDR2 YYNGEE, per germline. The length of the CDR3 is 16 residues. The J segment lost 4 bases and the V segment lost 2 bases, leaving 9 bases of the junction unmatched. CDR3 loop: CASSVGTGTFRETQYF. CDR3 DNA sequence: TGTGCCAGCAGCGTCGGGACAGGGACTTTTCGAGAGACCCAGTACTTC.

J is TRBJ1-2 and V is TRBV13, with D unclear. This CDR3 region has 16 residues. The V end was cut by 4 bases, the J end by 8 bases, with 23 bases between. From germline, CDR1 is PRHDT and CDR2 FYEKMQ (reference sequence). CDR3 sequence reads: CASSSALWNSRRGYTF. As DNA, the CDR3 is TGTGCCAGCAGCTCGGCCTTGTGGAACTCGCGGAGAGGCTACACCTTC.

The V and J genes are TRBV27 and TRBJ2-5, with TRBD2 matching 11 bases. This CDR3 comprises 15 residues. J was trimmed by 3 bases and V by 2 bases; bases with no gene match: 2. The germline gives CDR1 MNHEY, CDR2 SMNVEV (reference sequence). The CDR3 DNA sequence: TGTGCCAGCAGTTTAGAGGGACTAGCGGAAGAGACCCAGTACTTC. This sequence encodes CASSLEGLAEETQYF.

To note about this clone: Sequence at one end of the junction differs from germline and may be a read error. The genes are TRBV5-1 and TRBJ2-5; D might be TRBD1 (6 bases). CDR3 size: 12 residues. In germline, CDR1 is SGHRS, CDR2 YFSETQ. The CDR3 here is CASSWDGGITNF. CDR3 DNA: TGCGCCAGCAGCTGGGATGGGGGCATTACGAACTTC. The variable domain in full, completed from reference TRBV5-1 and TRBJ2-5, reads KAGVTQTPRYLIKTRGQQVTLSCSPISGHRSVSWYQQTPGQGLQFLFEYFSETQRNKGNFPGRFSGRQFSNSRSEMNVSTLELGDSALYLCASSWDGGITNFGPGTRLLVL.

The V call is TRBV13, the J call TRBJ2-1; tentatively, D is TRBD1 (6 bases). Between the trimmed V and J ends, which lost 2 bases and 8 bases, there was a span of 10 bases. Germline V gene data show CDR1 as PRHDT and CDR2 as FYEKMQ (reference sequence). The CDR3 has 13 residues. CDR3 loop: CASSLLQGDEQFF. CDR3 nucleotides: TGTGCCAGCAGCTTACTACAGGGAGATGAGCAGTTCTTC.

In nucleotides, the CDR3 is TGCGCCAGCAGCTTGGGACGGGATTACGAGCAGTACTTC. Protein sequence: CASSLGRDYEQYF. V gene TRBV5-1 combines with J gene TRBJ2-7; TRBD2 is a possible D gene (5 bases). The germline CDR1 and CDR2 sequences are SGHRS and YFSETQ. V was clipped by 0 bases and J by 4 bases, with 8 bases between them. The CDR3 has 13 amino acids.

This chain joins TRBV2 and TRBJ2-6; no clear D gene. CDR1 SNHLY and CDR2 FYNNEI come from the germline V gene. The V gene lost 4 bases and the J gene lost 0 bases, with 7 bases spanning the gap. The CDR3 runs 15 residues. The CDR3 DNA is TGTGCCAGCAGTGTTCGACTCTCTGGGGCCAACGTCCTGACTTTC. Amino acid sequence: CASSVRLSGANVLTF.

The V and J genes are TRBV5-1 and TRBJ2-1; 11 positions agree with TRBD2. CDR1 is SGHRS, CDR2 YFSETQ, per germline. The junction had 10 bases not matched to a gene; V was cut back by 4 bases and J by 4 bases. The CDR3 consists of 17 residues. CDR3 amino acids: CASSDARTSGQYNEQFF. The CDR3 DNA sequence: TGCGCCAGCAGCGACGCACGGACTAGCGGGCAGTACAATGAGCAGTTCTTC. Variable domain in full (rest from reference TRBV5-1 and TRBJ2-1): KAGVTQTPRYLIKTRGQQVTLSCSPISGHRSVSWYQQTPGQGLQFLFEYFSETQRNKGNFPGRFSGRQFSNSRSEMNVSTLELGDSALYLCASSDARTSGQYNEQFFGPGTRLTVL.